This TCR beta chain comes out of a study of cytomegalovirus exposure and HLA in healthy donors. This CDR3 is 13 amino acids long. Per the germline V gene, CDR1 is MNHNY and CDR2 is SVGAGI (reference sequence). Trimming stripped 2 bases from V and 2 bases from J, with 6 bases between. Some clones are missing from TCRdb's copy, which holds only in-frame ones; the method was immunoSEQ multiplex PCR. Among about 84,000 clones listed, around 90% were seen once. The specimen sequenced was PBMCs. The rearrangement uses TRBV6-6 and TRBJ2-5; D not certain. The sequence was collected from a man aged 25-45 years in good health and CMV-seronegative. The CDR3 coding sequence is TGTGCCAGCAGTTACGGAGTACAAGAGACCCAGTACTTC. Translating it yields CASSYGVQETQYF.